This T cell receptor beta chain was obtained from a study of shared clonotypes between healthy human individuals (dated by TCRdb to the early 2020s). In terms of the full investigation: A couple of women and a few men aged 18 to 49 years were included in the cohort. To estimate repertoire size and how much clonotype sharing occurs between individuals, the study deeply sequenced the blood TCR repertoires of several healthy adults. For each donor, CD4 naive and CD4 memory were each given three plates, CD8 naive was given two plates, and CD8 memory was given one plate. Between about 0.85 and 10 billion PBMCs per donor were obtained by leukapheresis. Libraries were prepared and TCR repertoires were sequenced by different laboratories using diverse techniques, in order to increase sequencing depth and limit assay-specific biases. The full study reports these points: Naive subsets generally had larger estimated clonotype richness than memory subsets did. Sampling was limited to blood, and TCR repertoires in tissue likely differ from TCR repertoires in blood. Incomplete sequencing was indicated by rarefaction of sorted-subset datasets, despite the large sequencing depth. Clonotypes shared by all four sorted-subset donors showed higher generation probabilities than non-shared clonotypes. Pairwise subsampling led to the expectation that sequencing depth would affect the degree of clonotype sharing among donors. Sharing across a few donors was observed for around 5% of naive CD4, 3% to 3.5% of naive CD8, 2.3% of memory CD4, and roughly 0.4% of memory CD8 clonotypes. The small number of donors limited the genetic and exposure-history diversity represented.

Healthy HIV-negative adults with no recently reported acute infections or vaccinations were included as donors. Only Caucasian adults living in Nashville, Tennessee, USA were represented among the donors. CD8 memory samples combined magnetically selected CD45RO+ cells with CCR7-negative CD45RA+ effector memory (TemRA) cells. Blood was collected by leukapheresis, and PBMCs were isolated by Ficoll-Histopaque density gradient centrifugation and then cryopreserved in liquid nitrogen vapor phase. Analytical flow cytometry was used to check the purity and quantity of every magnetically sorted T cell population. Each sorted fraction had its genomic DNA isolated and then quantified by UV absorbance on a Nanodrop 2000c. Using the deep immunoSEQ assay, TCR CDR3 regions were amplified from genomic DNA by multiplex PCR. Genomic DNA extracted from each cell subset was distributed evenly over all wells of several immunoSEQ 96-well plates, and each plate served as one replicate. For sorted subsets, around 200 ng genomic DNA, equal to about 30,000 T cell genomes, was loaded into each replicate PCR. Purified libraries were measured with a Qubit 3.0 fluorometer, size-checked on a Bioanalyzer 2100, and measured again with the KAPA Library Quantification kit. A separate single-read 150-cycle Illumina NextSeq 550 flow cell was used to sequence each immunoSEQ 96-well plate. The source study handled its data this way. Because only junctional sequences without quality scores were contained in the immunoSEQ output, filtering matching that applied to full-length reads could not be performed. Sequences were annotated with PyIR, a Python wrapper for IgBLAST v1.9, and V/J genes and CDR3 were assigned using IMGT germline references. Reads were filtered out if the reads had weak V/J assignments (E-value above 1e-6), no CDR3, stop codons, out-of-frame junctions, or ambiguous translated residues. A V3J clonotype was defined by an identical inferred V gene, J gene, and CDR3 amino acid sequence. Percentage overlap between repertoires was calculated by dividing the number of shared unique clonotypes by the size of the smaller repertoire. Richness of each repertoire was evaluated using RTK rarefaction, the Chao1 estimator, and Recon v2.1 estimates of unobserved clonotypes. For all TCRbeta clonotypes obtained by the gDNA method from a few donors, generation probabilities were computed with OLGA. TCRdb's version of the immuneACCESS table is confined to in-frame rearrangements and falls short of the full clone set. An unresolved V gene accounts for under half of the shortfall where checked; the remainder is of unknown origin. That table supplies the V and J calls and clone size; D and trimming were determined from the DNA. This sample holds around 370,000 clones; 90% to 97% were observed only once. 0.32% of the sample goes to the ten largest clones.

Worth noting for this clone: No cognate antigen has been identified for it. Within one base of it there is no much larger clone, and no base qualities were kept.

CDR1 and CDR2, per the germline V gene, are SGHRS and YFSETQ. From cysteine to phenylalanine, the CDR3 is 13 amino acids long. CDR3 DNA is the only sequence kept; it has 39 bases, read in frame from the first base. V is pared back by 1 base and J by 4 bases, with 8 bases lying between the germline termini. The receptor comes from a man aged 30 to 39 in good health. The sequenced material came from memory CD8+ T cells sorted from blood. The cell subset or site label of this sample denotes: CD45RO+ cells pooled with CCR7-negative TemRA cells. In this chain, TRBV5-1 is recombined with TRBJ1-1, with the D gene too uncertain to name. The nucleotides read TGCGCCAGCAGCTTGAGAGTAGGCACTGAAGCTTTCTTT. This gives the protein CASSLRVGTEAFF.